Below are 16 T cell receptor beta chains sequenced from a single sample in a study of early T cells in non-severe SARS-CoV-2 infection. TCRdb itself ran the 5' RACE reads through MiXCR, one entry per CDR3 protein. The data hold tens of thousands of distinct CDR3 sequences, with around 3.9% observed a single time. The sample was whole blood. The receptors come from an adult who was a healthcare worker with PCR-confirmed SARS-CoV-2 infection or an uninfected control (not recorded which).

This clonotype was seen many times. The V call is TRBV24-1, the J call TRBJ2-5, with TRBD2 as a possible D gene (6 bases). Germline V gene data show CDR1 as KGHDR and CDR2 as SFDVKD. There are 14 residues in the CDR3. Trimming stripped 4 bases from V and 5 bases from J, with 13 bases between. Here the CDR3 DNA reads TGTGCCACCAGTGACGGAGGGACGGCGGAGACCCAGTACTTC. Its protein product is CATSDGGTAETQYF.

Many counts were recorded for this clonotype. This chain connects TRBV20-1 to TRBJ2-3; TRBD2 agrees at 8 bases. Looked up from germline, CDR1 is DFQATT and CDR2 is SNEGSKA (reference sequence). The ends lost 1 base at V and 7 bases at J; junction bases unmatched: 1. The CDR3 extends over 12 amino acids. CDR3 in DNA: TGCAGTGCTAGAGTAGCGGGAAATACGCAGTATTTT. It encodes CSARVAGNTQYF.

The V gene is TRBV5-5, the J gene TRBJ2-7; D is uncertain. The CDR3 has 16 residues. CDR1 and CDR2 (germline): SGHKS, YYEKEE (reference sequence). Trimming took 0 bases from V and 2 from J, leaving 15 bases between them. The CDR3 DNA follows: TGTGCCAGCAGCTTGGACCTAGGGTCCTTCACCTACGAGCAGTACTTC. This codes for CASSLDLGSFTYEQYF.

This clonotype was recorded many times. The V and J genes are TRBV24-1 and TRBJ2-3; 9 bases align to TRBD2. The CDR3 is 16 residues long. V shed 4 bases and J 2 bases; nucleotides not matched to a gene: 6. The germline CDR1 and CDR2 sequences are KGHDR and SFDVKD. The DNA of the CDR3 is TGTGCCACCAGTGAACTGACTAGCGGAAACACAGATACGCAGTATTTT. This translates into CATSELTSGNTDTQYF.

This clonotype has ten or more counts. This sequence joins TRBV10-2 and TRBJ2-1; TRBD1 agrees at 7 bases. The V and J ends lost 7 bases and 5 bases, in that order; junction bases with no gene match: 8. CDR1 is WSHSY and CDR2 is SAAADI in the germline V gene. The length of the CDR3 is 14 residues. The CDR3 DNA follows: TGCGCCAGCACCGGACAGGTCTTGCACAATGAGCAGTTCTTC. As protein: CASTGQVLHNEQFF.

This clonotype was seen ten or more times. For the CDR3, the DNA is TGCAGTGCTAGAGATGGGACAGACTATGGCTACACCTTC. Its translation: CSARDGTDYGYTF. V usage is TRBV20-1 and J usage is TRBJ1-2, with TRBD1 matching over 7 bases. V dropped 0 bases and J dropped 3; count of bases not matched to a gene: 1. Germline V gives CDR1 DFQATT, CDR2 SNEGSKA (reference sequence). This CDR3 is 13 amino acids long.

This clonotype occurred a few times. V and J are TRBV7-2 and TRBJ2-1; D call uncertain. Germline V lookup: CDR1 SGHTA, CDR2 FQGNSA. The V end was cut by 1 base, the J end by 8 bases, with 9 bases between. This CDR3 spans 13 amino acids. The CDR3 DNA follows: TGTGCCAGCAGCTTAGATCCTGGCGATGAGCAGTTCTTC. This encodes CASSLDPGDEQFF. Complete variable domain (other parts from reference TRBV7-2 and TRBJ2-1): GAGVSQSPSNKVTEKGKDVELRCDPISGHTALYWYRQSLGQGLEFLIYFQGNSAPDKSGLPSDRFSAERTGGSVSTLTIQRTQQEDSAVYLCASSLDPGDEQFFGPGTRLTVL.

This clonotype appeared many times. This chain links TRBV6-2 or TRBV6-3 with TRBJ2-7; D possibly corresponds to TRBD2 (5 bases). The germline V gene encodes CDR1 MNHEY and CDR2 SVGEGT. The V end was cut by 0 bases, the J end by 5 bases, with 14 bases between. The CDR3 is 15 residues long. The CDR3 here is CASSYSKTRGDEQYF. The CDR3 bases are TGTGCCAGCAGTTACTCGAAAACCCGGGGAGACGAGCAGTACTTC.

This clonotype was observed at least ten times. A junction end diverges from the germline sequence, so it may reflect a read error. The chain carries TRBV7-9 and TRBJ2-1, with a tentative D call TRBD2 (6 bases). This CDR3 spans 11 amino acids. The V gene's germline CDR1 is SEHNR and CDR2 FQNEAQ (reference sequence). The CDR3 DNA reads TGTGCCAGCAGCGTAGCGGATCCGGGGTTCTTC. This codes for CASSVADPGFF.

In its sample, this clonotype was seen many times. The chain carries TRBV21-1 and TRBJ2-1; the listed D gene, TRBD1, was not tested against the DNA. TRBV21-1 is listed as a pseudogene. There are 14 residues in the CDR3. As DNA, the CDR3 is TGTGCCAGCAGGCAACAGGACCTATACAATGAGCAGTTCTTC. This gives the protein CASRQQDLYNEQFF.

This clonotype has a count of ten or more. The CDR3 DNA sequence: TGTGCCAGCAGCTTAGGGGGTCACACCGGGGAGCTGTTTTTT. It encodes CASSLGGHTGELFF. The chain combines TRBV7-3 with TRBJ2-2; either TRBD1 or TRBD2 may fit D (5 bases each). The CDR3 runs to 14 residues. The germline V gene encodes CDR1 SGHTA and CDR2 FQGTGA. V was shortened by 2 bases and J by 3 bases, with 7 bases between the two germline ends.

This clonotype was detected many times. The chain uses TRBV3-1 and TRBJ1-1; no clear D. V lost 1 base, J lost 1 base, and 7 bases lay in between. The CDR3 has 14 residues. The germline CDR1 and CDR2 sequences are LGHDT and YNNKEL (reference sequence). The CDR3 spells CASSQVMRNTEAFF. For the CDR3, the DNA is TGTGCCAGCAGCCAAGTAATGAGGAACACTGAAGCTTTCTTT.

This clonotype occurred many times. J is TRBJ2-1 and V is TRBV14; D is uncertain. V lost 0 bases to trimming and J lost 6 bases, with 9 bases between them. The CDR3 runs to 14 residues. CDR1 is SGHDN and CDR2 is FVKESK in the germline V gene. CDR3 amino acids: CASSQDWPRNEQFF. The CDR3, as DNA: TGTGCCAGCAGCCAAGATTGGCCGCGCAATGAGCAGTTCTTC.

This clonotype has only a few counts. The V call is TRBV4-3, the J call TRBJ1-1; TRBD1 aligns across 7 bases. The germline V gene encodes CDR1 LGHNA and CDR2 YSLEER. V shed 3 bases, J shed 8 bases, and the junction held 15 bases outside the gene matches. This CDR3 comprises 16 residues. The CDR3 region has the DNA TGCGCCAGCAGCCAGGAACCTTATTTAGGGACAGCAGAAGCTTTCTTT. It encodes CASSQEPYLGTAEAFF.

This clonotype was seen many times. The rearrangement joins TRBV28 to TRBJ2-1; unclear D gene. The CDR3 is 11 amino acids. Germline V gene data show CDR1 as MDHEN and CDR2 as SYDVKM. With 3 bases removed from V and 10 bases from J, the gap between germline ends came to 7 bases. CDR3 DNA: TGTGCCAGCAGTTTCCGTCACGAGCAGTTCTTC. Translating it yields CASSFRHEQFF. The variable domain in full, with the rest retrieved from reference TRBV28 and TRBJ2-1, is DVKVTQSSRYLVKRTGEKVFLECVQDMDHENMFWYRQDPGLGLRLIYFSYDVKMKEKGDIPEGYSVSREKKERFSLILESASTNQTSMYLCASSFRHEQFFGPGTRLTVL.

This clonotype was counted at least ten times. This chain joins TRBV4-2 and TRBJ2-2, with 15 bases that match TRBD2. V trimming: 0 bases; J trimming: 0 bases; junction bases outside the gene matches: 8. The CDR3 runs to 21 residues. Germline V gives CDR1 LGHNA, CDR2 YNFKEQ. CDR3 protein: CASSQDRLGLAGGTNTGELFF. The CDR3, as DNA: TGTGCCAGCAGCCAAGATCGGCTGGGACTAGCGGGAGGTACGAACACCGGGGAGCTGTTTTTT.